This is a list of T cell receptor beta chains from one sample in a study of blood T cell repertoires in COVID-19. Only in-frame clones appear in the TCRdb table, and some are missing; sequencing was by immunoSEQ multiplex PCR. The repertoire holds under 75,000 clones, with approximately 92% as singletons. The sequenced sample was peripheral blood. The receptors were sampled from a man aged 45-65 years with active COVID-19. Both conserved end residues are part of each CDR3. D genes are given only for firm matches. Some rows mark clone size as missing; the rest say once, few, many or name a class of expanded clone.

V gene: TRBV11-2
clone size: .
J gene: TRBJ2-3
CDR3 length: 18
D gene: TRBD2
CDR3 DNA: TGTGCCAGCAGCTCCTTAACCTCTAGCGGGGGGAGCACAGATACGCAGTATTTT
CDR3 protein: CASSSLTSSGGSTDTQYF

V gene: TRBV6-6
clone size: .
J gene: TRBJ2-3
CDR3 length: 12
D gene: .
CDR3 DNA: TGTGCCAGCAGTTATCATCCAGATACGCAGTATTTT
CDR3 protein: CASSYHPDTQYF

V gene: TRBV10-3
clone size: .
J gene: TRBJ1-1
CDR3 length: 13
D gene: .
CDR3 DNA: TGTGCCATCAGTGAGGTCCGAGGCACTGAAGCTTTCTTT
CDR3 protein: CAISEVRGTEAFF

V gene: TRBV28
clone size: .
J gene: TRBJ2-7
CDR3 length: 12
D gene: .
CDR3 DNA: TGTGCCAGCAGCCTTAAGACAAACGAGCAGTACTTC
CDR3 protein: CASSLKTNEQYF

V gene: TRBV4-3
clone size: .
J gene: TRBJ2-6
CDR3 length: 19
D gene: TRBD1
CDR3 DNA: TGCGCCAGCAGCCAAGATTCGACAGGGGCCGCGTCTGGGGCCAACGTCCTGACTTTC
CDR3 protein: CASSQDSTGAASGANVLTF

V gene: TRBV28
clone size: .
J gene: TRBJ2-7
CDR3 length: 15
D gene: .
CDR3 DNA: TGTGCCAGCACAATGTACAGGGTCCCAAGGGACGAGCAGTACTTC
CDR3 protein: CASTMYRVPRDEQYF

V gene: TRBV19
clone size: .
J gene: TRBJ2-1
CDR3 length: 15
D gene: TRBD2
CDR3 DNA: TGTGCCAGTAGTATCGGCGGGGGCTCCTACAATGAGCAGTTCTTC
CDR3 protein: CASSIGGGSYNEQFF

V gene: TRBV7-2
clone size: .
J gene: TRBJ2-3
CDR3 length: 15
D gene: .
CDR3 DNA: TGTGCCAGCAGCTTAGGGGCAGGGAGGACAGATACGCAGTATTTT
CDR3 protein: CASSLGAGRTDTQYF

V gene: TRBV6-6
clone size: .
J gene: TRBJ1-2
CDR3 length: 16
D gene: TRBD1
CDR3 DNA: TGTGCCAGCAGTCGAACATGGACAGGGACCTACTATGGCTACACCTTC
CDR3 protein: CASSRTWTGTYYGYTF

V gene: TRBV28
clone size: once
J gene: TRBJ1-3
CDR3 length: 15
D gene: .
CDR3 DNA: TGTGCCAGCAGTTCCGGGTCCCTCTCTGGAAACACCATATATTTT
CDR3 protein: CASSSGSLSGNTIYF

V gene: TRBV28
clone size: .
J gene: TRBJ1-2
CDR3 length: 13
D gene: .
CDR3 DNA: TGTGCCAGCAGTTTGGCAATATTGTATGGCTACACCTTC
CDR3 protein: CASSLAILYGYTF

V gene: TRBV25-1
clone size: .
J gene: TRBJ1-1
CDR3 length: 12
D gene: .
CDR3 DNA: TGTGCCAGCAGGAGGGGGACACTACTAGCTTTCTTT
CDR3 protein: CASRRGTLLAFF

V gene: TRBV7-8
clone size: .
J gene: TRBJ2-7
CDR3 length: 19
D gene: .
CDR3 DNA: TGTGCCAGCAGCACCGGAGGGGGCTTTGGCCTAATTTTCCACTACGAGCAGTACTTC
CDR3 protein: CASSTGGGFGLIFHYEQYF

V gene: TRBV5-1
clone size: once
J gene: TRBJ1-3
CDR3 length: 14
D gene: TRBD1
CDR3 DNA: TGCGCCAGCAGCTCGGGACAGCTTGGAAACACCATATATTTT
CDR3 protein: CASSSGQLGNTIYF

V gene: TRBV30
clone size: once
J gene: TRBJ1-2
CDR3 length: 13
D gene: .
CDR3 DNA: TGTGCCTGGGGGACCGGACACAACTATGGCTACACCTTC
CDR3 protein: CAWGTGHNYGYTF

V gene: TRBV11-3
clone size: .
J gene: TRBJ2-5
CDR3 length: 13
D gene: .
CDR3 DNA: TGTGCCAGCAGCTTAGACAGACAAGAGACCCAGTACTTC
CDR3 protein: CASSLDRQETQYF

V gene: TRBV7-6
clone size: .
J gene: TRBJ2-2
CDR3 length: 16
D gene: TRBD2
CDR3 DNA: TGTGCCAGCAGCTTGGGGCTAGCGGGGAACACCGGGGAGCTGTTTTTT
CDR3 protein: CASSLGLAGNTGELFF

V gene: TRBV27
clone size: .
J gene: TRBJ1-4
CDR3 length: 14
D gene: .
CDR3 DNA: TGTGCCAGCAGTCCACCAGGGCCTAATGAAAAACTGTTTTTT
CDR3 protein: CASSPPGPNEKLFF

V gene: TRBV7-9
clone size: .
J gene: TRBJ1-6
CDR3 length: 16
D gene: .
CDR3 DNA: TGTGCCAGCAGCTTAACGGGGGGGGAGAGTAATTCACCCCTCCACTTT
CDR3 protein: CASSLTGGESNSPLHF

V gene: TRBV5-4
clone size: .
J gene: TRBJ1-2
CDR3 length: 17
D gene: .
CDR3 DNA: TGTGCCAGCAGCTTGTTAGTAGCCTCGGACAGAAACTATGGCTACACCTTC
CDR3 protein: CASSLLVASDRNYGYTF

V gene: TRBV27
clone size: .
J gene: TRBJ1-5
CDR3 length: 15
D gene: TRBD1
CDR3 DNA: TGTGCCAGCGGCCCTACAGGGGCCTCCAATCAGCCCCAGCATTTT
CDR3 protein: CASGPTGASNQPQHF

V gene: TRBV15
clone size: .
J gene: TRBJ2-1
CDR3 length: 15
D gene: TRBD1
CDR3 DNA: TGTGCCACCAGCAGAAAAAAACAGGGGGTCAATGAGCAGTTCTTC
CDR3 protein: CATSRKKQGVNEQFF

V gene: TRBV24-1
clone size: .
J gene: TRBJ2-3
CDR3 length: 15
D gene: .
CDR3 DNA: TGTGCCACCAGTGATTTTCAGGGGTTCACAGATACGCAGTATTTT
CDR3 protein: CATSDFQGFTDTQYF

V gene: TRBV5-4
clone size: .
J gene: TRBJ2-1
CDR3 length: 15
D gene: TRBD2
CDR3 DNA: TGTGCCAGCAGCCCCGCGGGAGGGATAAACAATGAGCAGTTCTTC
CDR3 protein: CASSPAGGINNEQFF

V gene: TRBV9
clone size: .
J gene: TRBJ2-3
CDR3 length: 14
D gene: .
CDR3 DNA: TGTGCCAGCAACTTAGCGGCTAGCACAGATACGCAGTATTTT
CDR3 protein: CASNLAASTDTQYF

V gene: TRBV3-1/TRBV3-2
clone size: .
J gene: TRBJ2-7
CDR3 length: 19
D gene: TRBD1
CDR3 DNA: TGTGCCAGCAGCCAAGACAGGGTGGGGGGACAGGAGATTTTTTACGAGCAGTACTTC
CDR3 protein: CASSQDRVGGQEIFYEQYF

V gene: TRBV2
clone size: .
J gene: TRBJ1-2
CDR3 length: 12
D gene: TRBD1
CDR3 DNA: TGTGCCAGCGGACAGGGTTTAGGGGGCTACACCTTC
CDR3 protein: CASGQGLGGYTF

V gene: TRBV2
clone size: .
J gene: TRBJ2-2
CDR3 length: 13
D gene: TRBD1
CDR3 DNA: TGTGCCCGTAGGGGGCGGAACACCGGGGAGCTGTTTTTT
CDR3 protein: CARRGRNTGELFF

V gene: TRBV15
clone size: .
J gene: TRBJ1-1
CDR3 length: 13
D gene: TRBD1
CDR3 DNA: TGTGCCACCAGCGGTCAGGGGGACACTGAAGCTTTCTTT
CDR3 protein: CATSGQGDTEAFF

V gene: TRBV5-1
clone size: .
J gene: TRBJ1-4
CDR3 length: 14
D gene: .
CDR3 DNA: TGCGCCAGCAGCTCCGGCGGGGGAGGTGAAAAACTGTTTTTT
CDR3 protein: CASSSGGGGEKLFF